The clone carrying this T cell receptor (beta chain) was observed once. The data belong to a study of cytomegalovirus exposure and HLA in healthy donors. The PCR ran on 60 Vbeta and 13 Jbeta primers. Profiling relied on immunoSEQ multiplex PCR, and the TCRdb table lists in-frame clones only, not all of them. The sample shows about 160,000 clones, just over 75% of them seen only once. This CDR3 has 13 residues. V lost 5 bases, J lost 1 base, and 12 bases lay in between. CDR1 and CDR2 (germline): GTSNPN, SVGIG (reference sequence). This TCR derives from a woman between 40 and 50 years old in good health and CMV-seronegative. Source material: PBMCs. V is TRBV30 and J is TRBJ2-7; unclear D gene. The CDR3, as DNA: TGTGCCTGGGGCCCCTTAATTTCCTACGAGCAGTACTTC. Encoded protein: CAWGPLISYEQYF.